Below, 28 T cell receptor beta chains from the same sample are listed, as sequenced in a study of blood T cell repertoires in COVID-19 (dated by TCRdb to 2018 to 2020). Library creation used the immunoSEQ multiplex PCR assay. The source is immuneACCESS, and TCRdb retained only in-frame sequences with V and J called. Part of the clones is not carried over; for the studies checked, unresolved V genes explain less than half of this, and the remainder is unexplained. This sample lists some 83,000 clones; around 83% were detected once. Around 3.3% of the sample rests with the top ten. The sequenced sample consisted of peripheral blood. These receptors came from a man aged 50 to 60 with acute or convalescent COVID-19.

The CDR3 reads CAISDGGDRECYTF. The CDR3 DNA reads as TGTGCCATCAGTGATGGGGGGGACAGGGAGTGCTACACCTTC. The chain is built from TRBV10-3 and TRBJ1-2; 9 bases are shared with TRBD1. After removal of 3 bases from V and 9 bases from J, the junction contained 8 bases not matched to a gene. This CDR3 has 14 amino acids. The germline V gene has CDR1 ENHRY and CDR2 SYGVKD.

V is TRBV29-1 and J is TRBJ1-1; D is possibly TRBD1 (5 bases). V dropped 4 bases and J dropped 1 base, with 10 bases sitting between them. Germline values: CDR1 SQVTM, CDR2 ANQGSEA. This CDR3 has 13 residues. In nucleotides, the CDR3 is TGCAGCGTTGCCCCGACAGAGAACACTGAAGCTTTCTTT. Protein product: CSVAPTENTEAFF.

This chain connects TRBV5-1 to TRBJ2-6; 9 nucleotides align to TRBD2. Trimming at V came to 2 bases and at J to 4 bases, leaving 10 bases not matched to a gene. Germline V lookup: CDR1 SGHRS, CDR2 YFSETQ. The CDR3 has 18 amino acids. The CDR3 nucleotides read TGCGCCAGCAGCTTAACTCGCGGGGGGGCGGCCGGGGCCAACGTCCTGACTTTC. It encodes CASSLTRGGAAGANVLTF.

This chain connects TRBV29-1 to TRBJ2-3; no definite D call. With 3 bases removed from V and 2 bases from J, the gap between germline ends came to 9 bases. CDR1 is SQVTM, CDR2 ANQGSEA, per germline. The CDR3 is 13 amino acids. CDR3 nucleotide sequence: TGCAGCGTTGAGGGCAGTTCCACAGATACGCAGTATTTT. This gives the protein CSVEGSSTDTQYF.

CDR3 in amino acids: CASSPRQGGDTQYF. In DNA, the CDR3 is TGTGCCAGCAGCCCGAGACAGGGGGGAGATACGCAGTATTTT. The rearrangement links TRBV7-2 to TRBJ2-3; 9 bases line up with TRBD1. The CDR3 totals 14 residues. Germline trimming cut 5 bases from V and 5 bases from J; bases unmatched to any gene: 5. Germline CDR1 reads SGHTA; CDR2 reads FQGNSA.

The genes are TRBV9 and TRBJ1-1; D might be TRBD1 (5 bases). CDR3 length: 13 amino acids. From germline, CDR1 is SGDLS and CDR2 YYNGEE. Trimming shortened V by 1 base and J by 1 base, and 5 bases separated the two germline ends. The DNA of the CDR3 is TGTGCCAGCAGCGTACAGGGGAACACTGAAGCTTTCTTT. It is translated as CASSVQGNTEAFF. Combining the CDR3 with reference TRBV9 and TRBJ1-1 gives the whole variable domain DSGVTQTPKHLITATGQRVTLRCSPRSGDLSVYWYQQSLDQGLQFLIQYYNGEERAKGNILERFSAQQFPDLHSELNLSSLELGDSALYFCASSVQGNTEAFFGQGTRLTVV.

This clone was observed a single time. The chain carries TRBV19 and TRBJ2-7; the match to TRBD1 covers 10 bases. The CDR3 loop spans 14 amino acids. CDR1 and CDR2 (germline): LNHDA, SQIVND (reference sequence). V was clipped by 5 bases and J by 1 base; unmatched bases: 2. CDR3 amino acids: CASSDRGRSYEQYF. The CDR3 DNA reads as TGTGCCAGTAGTGACAGGGGGCGTTCCTACGAGCAGTACTTC.

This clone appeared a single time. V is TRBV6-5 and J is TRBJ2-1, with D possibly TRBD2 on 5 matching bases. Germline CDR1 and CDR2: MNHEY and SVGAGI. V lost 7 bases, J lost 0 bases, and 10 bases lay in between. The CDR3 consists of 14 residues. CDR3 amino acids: CASKERSSYNEQFF. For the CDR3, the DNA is TGTGCCAGCAAGGAGCGGAGCTCCTACAATGAGCAGTTCTTC.

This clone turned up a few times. CDR3 in DNA: TGTGCCAGCGAAGGGACTAGAGTCTACGAGCAGTACTTC. Protein sequence: CASEGTRVYEQYF. The genes are TRBV2 and TRBJ2-7; the match to TRBD2 covers 8 bases. The CDR3 is 13 amino acids. V gave up 8 bases and J gave up 3 bases; unmatched junction bases: 6. Germline V CDR1 and CDR2: SNHLY, FYNNEI.

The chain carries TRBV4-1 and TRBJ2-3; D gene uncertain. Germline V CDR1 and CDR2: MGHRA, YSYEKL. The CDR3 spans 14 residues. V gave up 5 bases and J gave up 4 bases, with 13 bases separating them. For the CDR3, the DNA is TGCGCCAGCAGCGAACTCTTAAGTGCAGATACGCAGTATTTT. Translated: CASSELLSADTQYF.

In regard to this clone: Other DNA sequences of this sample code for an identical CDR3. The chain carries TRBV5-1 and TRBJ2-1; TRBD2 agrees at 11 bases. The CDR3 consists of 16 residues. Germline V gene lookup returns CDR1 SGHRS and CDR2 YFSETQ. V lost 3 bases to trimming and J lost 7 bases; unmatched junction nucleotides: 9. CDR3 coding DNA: TGCGCCAGCAGCTGGGGGGTTAGCGGGGGGGCAAATGAGCAGTTCTTC. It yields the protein CASSWGVSGGANEQFF.

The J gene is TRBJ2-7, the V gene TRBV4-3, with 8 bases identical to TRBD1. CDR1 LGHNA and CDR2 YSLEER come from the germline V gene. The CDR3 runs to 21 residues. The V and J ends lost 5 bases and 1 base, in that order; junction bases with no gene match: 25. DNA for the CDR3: TGCGCCAGCAGCGCCCGAGGTGATTGGCGAGACAGGGGTAATCGTTCCTACGAGCAGTACTTC. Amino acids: CASSARGDWRDRGNRSYEQYF.

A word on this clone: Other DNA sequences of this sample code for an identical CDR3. CDR3 region: CASSDRGYYGYTF. DNA of the CDR3: TGTGCCAGCAGCGACAGGGGCTACTATGGCTACACCTTC. The chain combines TRBV2 with TRBJ1-2, with 8 bases that match TRBD1. The CDR3 is 13 residues long. Trimming took 6 bases from V and 3 from J; bases not matched to a gene: 3. From germline, CDR1 is SNHLY and CDR2 FYNNEI.

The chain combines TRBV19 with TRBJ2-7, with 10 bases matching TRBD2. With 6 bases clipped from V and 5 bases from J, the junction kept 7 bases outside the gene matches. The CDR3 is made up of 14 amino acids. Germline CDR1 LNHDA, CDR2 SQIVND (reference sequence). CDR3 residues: CASRKRGGLDEQYF. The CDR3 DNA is TGTGCCAGTAGGAAGCGGGGGGGCCTAGACGAGCAGTACTTC.

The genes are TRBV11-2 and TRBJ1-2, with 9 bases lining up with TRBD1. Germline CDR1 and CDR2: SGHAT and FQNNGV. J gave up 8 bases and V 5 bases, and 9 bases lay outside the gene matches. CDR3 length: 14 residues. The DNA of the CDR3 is TGTGCCAGCAGCCGGGGACAGGGTTCGTGGGGCTACACCTTC. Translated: CASSRGQGSWGYTF.

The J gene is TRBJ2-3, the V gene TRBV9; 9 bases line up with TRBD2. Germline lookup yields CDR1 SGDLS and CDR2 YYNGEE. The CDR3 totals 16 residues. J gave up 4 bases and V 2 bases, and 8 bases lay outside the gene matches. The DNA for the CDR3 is TGTGCCAGCAGCGTTAGAGCGGGAGGACCCGCAGATACGCAGTATTTT. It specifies CASSVRAGGPADTQYF. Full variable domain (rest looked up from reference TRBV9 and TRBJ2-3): DSGVTQTPKHLITATGQRVTLRCSPRSGDLSVYWYQQSLDQGLQFLIQYYNGEERAKGNILERFSAQQFPDLHSELNLSSLELGDSALYFCASSVRAGGPADTQYFGPGTRLTVL.

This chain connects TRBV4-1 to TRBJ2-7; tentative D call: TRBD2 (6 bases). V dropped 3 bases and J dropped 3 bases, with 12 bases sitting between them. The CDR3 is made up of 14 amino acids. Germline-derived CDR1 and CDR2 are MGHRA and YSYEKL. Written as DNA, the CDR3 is TGCGCCAGCAGCCAGAAGGACTATAACTACGAGCAGTACTTC. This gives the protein CASSQKDYNYEQYF.

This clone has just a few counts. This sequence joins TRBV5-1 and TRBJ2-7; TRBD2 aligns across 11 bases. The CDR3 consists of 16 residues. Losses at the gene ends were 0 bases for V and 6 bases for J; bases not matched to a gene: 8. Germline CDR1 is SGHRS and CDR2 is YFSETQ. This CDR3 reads CASSLEPSGRTSEQYF. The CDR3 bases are TGCGCCAGCAGCTTGGAGCCTAGCGGGAGGACGAGCGAGCAGTACTTC. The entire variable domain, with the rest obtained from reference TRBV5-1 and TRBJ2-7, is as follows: KAGVTQTPRYLIKTRGQQVTLSCSPISGHRSVSWYQQTPGQGLQFLFEYFSETQRNKGNFPGRFSGRQFSNSRSEMNVSTLELGDSALYLCASSLEPSGRTSEQYFGPGTRLTVT.

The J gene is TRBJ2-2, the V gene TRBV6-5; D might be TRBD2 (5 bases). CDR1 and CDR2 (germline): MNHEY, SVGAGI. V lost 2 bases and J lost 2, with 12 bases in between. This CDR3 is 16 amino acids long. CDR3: CASSYGLAQNTGELFF. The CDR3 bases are TGTGCCAGCAGTTACGGGCTAGCACAAAACACCGGGGAGCTGTTTTTT.

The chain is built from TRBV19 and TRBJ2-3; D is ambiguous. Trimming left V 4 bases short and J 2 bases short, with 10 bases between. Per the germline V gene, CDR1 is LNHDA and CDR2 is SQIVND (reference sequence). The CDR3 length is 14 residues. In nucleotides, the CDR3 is TGTGCCAGTAGTAAGTGGCAGGTCACAGATACGCAGTATTTT. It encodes CASSKWQVTDTQYF. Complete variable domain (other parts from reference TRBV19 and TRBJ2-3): DGGITQSPKYLFRKEGQNVTLSCEQNLNHDAMYWYRQDPGQGLRLIYYSQIVNDFQKGDIAEGYSVSREKKESFPLTVTSAQKNPTAFYLCASSKWQVTDTQYFGPGTRLTVL.

The CDR3 coding sequence is TGTGCCAGCAGGTCGGACAGAAGCAATCAGCCCCAGCATTTT. Translating gives CASRSDRSNQPQHF. V is TRBV28 and J is TRBJ1-5; the D gene is possibly TRBD1 (6 bases). This CDR3 is built from 14 residues. CDR1 is MDHEN, CDR2 SYDVKM, per germline. V was trimmed by 6 bases and J by 1 base, leaving 10 bases between them. The full variable domain, in which reference TRBV28 and TRBJ1-5 provide the parts outside the CDR3, is DVKVTQSSRYLVKRTGEKVFLECVQDMDHENMFWYRQDPGLGLRLIYFSYDVKMKEKGDIPEGYSVSREKKERFSLILESASTNQTSMYLCASRSDRSNQPQHFGDGTRLSIL.

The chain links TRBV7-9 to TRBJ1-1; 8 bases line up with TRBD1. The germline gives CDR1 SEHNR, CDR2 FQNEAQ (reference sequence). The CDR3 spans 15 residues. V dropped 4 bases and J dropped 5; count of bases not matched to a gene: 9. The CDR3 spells CASSSNRQGRTEAFF. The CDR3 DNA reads TGTGCCAGCAGCTCCAACAGACAGGGGAGGACTGAAGCTTTCTTT.

The CDR3 spells CASSAQQGNQPQHF. The CDR3 coding sequence is TGTGCCAGCTCGGCTCAACAGGGAAATCAGCCCCAGCATTTT. The chain has TRBV18 and TRBJ1-5, with D possibly being TRBD1 (6 bases). The CDR3 runs to 14 residues. CDR1 and CDR2 (germline): KGHSH, LQKENI. V lost 6 bases and J lost 4, with 13 bases in between.

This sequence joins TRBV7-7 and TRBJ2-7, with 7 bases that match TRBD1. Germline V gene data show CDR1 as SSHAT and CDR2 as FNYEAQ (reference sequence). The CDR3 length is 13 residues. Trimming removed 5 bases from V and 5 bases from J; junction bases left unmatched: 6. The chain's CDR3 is CASSRTGQDEQYF. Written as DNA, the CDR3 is TGTGCCAGCAGCCGGACAGGCCAGGACGAGCAGTACTTC.

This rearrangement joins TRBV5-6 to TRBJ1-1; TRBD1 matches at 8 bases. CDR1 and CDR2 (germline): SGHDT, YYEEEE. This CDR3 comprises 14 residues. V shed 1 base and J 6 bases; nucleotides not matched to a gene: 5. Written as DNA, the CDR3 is TGTGCCAGCAGCTTGATGGACAGGGTGCCTGAAGCTTTCTTT. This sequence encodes CASSLMDRVPEAFF.

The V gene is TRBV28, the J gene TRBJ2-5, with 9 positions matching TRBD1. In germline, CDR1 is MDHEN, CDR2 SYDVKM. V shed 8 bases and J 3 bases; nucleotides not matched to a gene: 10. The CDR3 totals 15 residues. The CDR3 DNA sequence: TGTGCCAGCGGAACCGGGACAGGGAGAAAAGAGACCCAGTACTTC. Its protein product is CASGTGTGRKETQYF.

CDR3 DNA: TGTGCCAGCAGCTTTACCGGGACACCCCCGAATCAGCCCCAGCATTTT. Translation gives CASSFTGTPPNQPQHF. The J gene is TRBJ1-5, the V gene TRBV5-8; D may be TRBD1 (6 bases). This CDR3 comprises 16 residues. Trimming cost V 2 bases and J 4 bases, with 16 bases left between them. The germline CDR1 and CDR2 sequences are SGHTS and YDEGEE.

The DNA of the CDR3 is TGTGCCAGCTCACCAAGCCAGGCTATCTCCGAGCAGTACTTC. It is translated as CASSPSQAISEQYF. The rearrangement links TRBV18 to TRBJ2-7; D remains ambiguous. Germline V gene lookup returns CDR1 KGHSH and CDR2 LQKENI. V was clipped by 2 bases and J by 6 bases, with 14 bases between them. This CDR3 region has 14 residues. Full variable domain (remainder filled in from reference TRBV18 and TRBJ2-7): NAGVMQNPRHLVRRRGQEARLRCSPMKGHSHVYWYRQLPEEGLKFMVYLQKENIIDESGMPKERFSAEFPKEGPSILRIQQVVRGDSAAYFCASSPSQAISEQYFGPGTRLTVT.